This T cell receptor (beta chain) was recovered during a study of blood T cell repertoires in COVID-19. Across the whole study: Sites across the United States, Italy and Spain contributed samples from acute and convalescent COVID-19. Nucleic acid was either cDNA or gDNA, and it came from T cells, B-cell-depleted T cells, or PBMCs.

Source study methods: Estimation of nucleated cell counts was performed using reference gene primer amplification. Clones were read by immunoSEQ multiplex PCR, and TCRdb kept only the in-frame ones, dropping some. V and J calls and clone size are copied from that table; D and trimming were computed from the DNA. In the table there are some 97,000 clones, approximately 85% of which are singletons. The V gene lost 6 bases and the J gene lost 2 bases, with 10 bases spanning the gap. This CDR3 contains 14 residues. CDR1 is MNHEY, CDR2 SMNVEV, per germline (reference sequence). The sequencing input was peripheral blood. This receptor was taken from a woman aged 55-69 years with acute or convalescent COVID-19. The V and J genes are TRBV27 and TRBJ2-2; D possibly corresponds to TRBD1 (6 bases). The CDR3 spells CASRQGANTGELFF. The CDR3 DNA is TGTGCCAGCAGACAGGGCGCAAACACCGGGGAGCTGTTTTTT.